This T cell receptor beta chain was sequenced in a study of identical twins. CDR1 KGHSH and CDR2 LQKENI come from the germline V gene. Trimming took off 5 bases at V and 2 bases at J, with 13 bases between the two ends. This CDR3 comprises 14 residues. Donors uniformly comprised healthy Caucasians. This clonotype came up many times. Its antigen is still unknown. Study-wide results and limits: Out-of-frame TCR alpha sharing observed in monozygotic twins exceeded model estimates. Shared out-of-frame alpha sequences (those common to twins) showed excess low generation probability.

MiXCR was run by TCRdb on the 5' RACE reads, yielding one entry per CDR3 protein. In the table there are approximately 94,000 distinct CDR3 sequences, 5.9% of which are singletons. The clonotype was recovered from a woman aged 45-59 years in good health. The rearrangement links TRBV18 to TRBJ2-7, with D possibly TRBD1 on 6 matching bases. Specimen: memory T cells sorted from blood. CDR3 bases: TGTGCCAGCTCATTCCCCGGGACACCCTACGAGCAGTACTTC. Translating gives CASSFPGTPYEQYF.